Following are 26 T cell receptor beta chains from one sample sequenced in a study of STAT5B mutations in CD4+ large granular lymphocyte leukemia. TCRdb's copy holds only in-frame clones and misses some; the assay was immunoSEQ multiplex PCR. This sample has roughly 36,000 clones, with 69% found just once. The specimen was CD4+ T cells from blood buffy coats. The receptors shown here come from a human donor in good health.

This chain joins TRBV6-5 and TRBJ2-7; 9 bases agree with TRBD2. CDR1 and CDR2 (germline): MNHEY, SVGAGI. This CDR3 comprises 15 residues. The ends lost 7 bases at V and 2 bases at J; junction bases unmatched: 9. The DNA of the CDR3 is TGTGCCAGCAAACCTAGCGGGGTTATCGCCTACGAGCAGTACTTC. Residues: CASKPSGVIAYEQYF.

CDR3 protein: CASSEAVRVASAGAQHF. CDR3 nucleotides: TGTGCCAGCAGTGAAGCTGTGCGGGTGGCGTCCGCGGGGGCCCAGCATTTT. V is TRBV2 and J is TRBJ1-5, with D maybe TRBD1 (5 bases). Germline values: CDR1 SNHLY, CDR2 FYNNEI. Trimming stripped 0 bases from V and 11 bases from J, with 23 bases between. CDR3 length equals 17 residues.

J is TRBJ2-7 and V is TRBV20-1; D is possibly TRBD2 (5 bases). Germline assignment: CDR1 DFQATT and CDR2 SNEGSKA (reference sequence). The CDR3 runs to 11 residues. Trimming took 5 bases from V and 3 from J, leaving 8 bases between them. In nucleotides, the CDR3 is TGCAGTGCTCAGAGGGACTACGAGCAGTACTTC. Translated, it gives CSAQRDYEQYF.

The chain employs TRBV29-1 and TRBJ2-1; 7 positions match TRBD2. The CDR3 spans 15 residues. Losses at the gene ends were 3 bases for V and 4 bases for J; bases not matched to a gene: 9. Germline CDR1 is SQVTM and CDR2 is ANQGSEA. The CDR3 loop is CSVDLGGGDYNEQFF. The CDR3 region has the DNA TGCAGCGTTGACCTGGGGGGGGGTGATTACAATGAGCAGTTCTTC.

V is TRBV19 and J is TRBJ2-1; the D gene could be TRBD1 or TRBD2 (6 bases each). This CDR3 is 14 amino acids long. Trimming left V 3 bases short and J 9 bases short, with 15 bases between. Germline V CDR1 and CDR2: LNHDA, SQIVND (reference sequence). The CDR3: CASSIRGGWIEQFF. CDR3 in DNA: TGTGCCAGTAGTATTAGAGGGGGGTGGATTGAGCAGTTCTTC. Drawing the rest from reference TRBV19 and TRBJ2-1, the complete variable domain is DGGITQSPKYLFRKEGQNVTLSCEQNLNHDAMYWYRQDPGQGLRLIYYSQIVNDFQKGDIAEGYSVSREKKESFPLTVTSAQKNPTAFYLCASSIRGGWIEQFFGPGTRLTVL.

V is TRBV7-9 and J is TRBJ1-4; D ambiguous. This CDR3 has 13 amino acids. The germline V and J ends were trimmed by 6 bases and 4 bases, with 9 bases remaining between them. Germline lookup yields CDR1 SEHNR and CDR2 FQNEAQ (reference sequence). CDR3: CASSGQYNEKLFF. In DNA, the CDR3 is TGTGCCAGCAGTGGGCAGTATAATGAAAAACTGTTTTTT.

V is TRBV5-1 and J is TRBJ1-1; perhaps TRBD1 as D (5 bases). Per the germline V gene, CDR1 is SGHRS and CDR2 is YFSETQ. Between the trimmed V and J ends, which lost 4 bases and 1 base, there was a span of 14 bases. The CDR3 length is 15 residues. CDR3 sequence (DNA): TGCGCCAGCAGCAAGGAGCATGGGGGGAACACTGAAGCTTTCTTT. Translated: CASSKEHGGNTEAFF.

The chain uses TRBV19 and TRBJ2-7, with D perhaps TRBD2 (6 bases). CDR1 is LNHDA, CDR2 SQIVND, per germline (reference sequence). Trimming left V 1 base short and J 2 bases short, with 15 bases between. This CDR3 comprises 16 residues. This CDR3 is CASSIVGGAGTYEQYF. The CDR3 bases are TGTGCCAGTAGTATAGTAGGAGGGGCCGGAACCTACGAGCAGTACTTC.

V and J are TRBV4-2 and TRBJ2-7; 10 bases map to TRBD2. This CDR3 has 15 amino acids. Germline loops: CDR1 LGHNA, CDR2 YNFKEQ. V shed 2 bases and J 2 bases; nucleotides not matched to a gene: 3. The CDR3 loop is CASSQTSGATYEQYF. CDR3 nucleotides: TGTGCCAGCAGCCAAACTAGCGGGGCAACCTACGAGCAGTACTTC.

This rearrangement joins TRBV10-2 to TRBJ1-5; the D gene is possibly TRBD1 (5 bases). The CDR3 covers 14 residues. The ends were cut back, 9 bases at V and 1 base at J, with 13 bases in the middle. Germline V gene sequence: CDR1 WSHSY, CDR2 SAAADI. The CDR3 spells CASGDGLSNQPQHF. The CDR3 DNA follows: TGCGCCAGTGGGGACGGACTGAGCAATCAGCCCCAGCATTTT.

The chain uses TRBV18 and TRBJ2-1; perhaps TRBD2 as D (7 bases). The germline V gene encodes CDR1 KGHSH and CDR2 LQKENI. CDR3 length: 14 amino acids. Trimming removed 8 bases at V and 7 bases at J, with 18 bases between. Here the CDR3 DNA reads TGTGCCAGCAGAAGGAGGGGGGGTAGAAATGAGCAGTTCTTC. Translated, it gives CASRRRGGRNEQFF.

The chain employs TRBV18 and TRBJ2-5; no clear D gene. The germline V gene encodes CDR1 KGHSH and CDR2 LQKENI. This CDR3 has 14 residues. Trimming cost V 4 bases and J 3 bases, with 12 bases left between them. This chain's CDR3 is CASSLDGWKETQYF. For the CDR3, the DNA is TGTGCCAGCTCACTCGATGGATGGAAAGAGACCCAGTACTTC. Filled out from reference TRBV18 and TRBJ2-5, the complete variable domain reads NAGVMQNPRHLVRRRGQEARLRCSPMKGHSHVYWYRQLPEEGLKFMVYLQKENIIDESGMPKERFSAEFPKEGPSILRIQQVVRGDSAAYFCASSLDGWKETQYFGPGTRLLVL.

This chain joins TRBV5-1 and TRBJ1-1, with TRBD1 matching 8 bases. There are 14 residues in the CDR3. From germline, CDR1 is SGHRS and CDR2 YFSETQ. Losses at the gene ends were 4 bases for V and 0 bases for J; bases not matched to a gene: 2. In nucleotides, the CDR3 is TGCGCCAGCAGCACGGGACAGGTGAACACTGAAGCTTTCTTT. Translating gives CASSTGQVNTEAFF.

This clone appeared once. V usage is TRBV5-1 and J usage is TRBJ2-1; TRBD2 matches 15 bases. Germline CDR1 is SGHRS and CDR2 is YFSETQ. V trimming: 4 bases; J trimming: 12 bases; junction bases outside the gene matches: 5. The CDR3 loop spans 14 amino acids. Here the CDR3 reads CASSPGLAGGPQFF. DNA for the CDR3: TGCGCCAGCAGCCCCGGACTAGCGGGGGGGCCGCAGTTCTTC.

The chain has TRBV4-2 and TRBJ2-2; TRBD2 matches at 9 bases. V was clipped by 1 base and J by 1 base; unmatched bases: 4. CDR3 length: 17 amino acids. Germline V lookup: CDR1 LGHNA, CDR2 YNFKEQ. CDR3 loop: CASSQVTSGRNTGELFF. The CDR3 DNA follows: TGTGCCAGCAGCCAAGTTACTAGCGGGCGGAACACCGGGGAGCTGTTTTTT.

The rearrangement joins TRBV2 to TRBJ2-7; D not certain. CDR1 and CDR2 from the germline V gene are SNHLY and FYNNEI. CDR3 size: 13 residues. V gave up 4 bases and J gave up 0 bases, with 7 bases separating them. CDR3: CASSGTFSYEQYF. CDR3 in DNA: TGTGCCAGCAGTGGTACTTTCTCCTACGAGCAGTACTTC.

This sequence joins TRBV27 and TRBJ1-6; D is possibly TRBD1 (5 bases). The V end was cut by 8 bases, the J end by 10 bases, with 15 bases between. The V gene's germline CDR1 is MNHEY and CDR2 SMNVEV (reference sequence). The CDR3 extends over 13 amino acids. Here the CDR3 reads CASQLGRVSPLHF. DNA for the CDR3: TGTGCCAGCCAACTTGGCAGGGTCTCACCCCTCCACTTT.

V is TRBV2 and J is TRBJ2-5, with no clear D. This CDR3 comprises 11 residues. Germline V gene lookup returns CDR1 SNHLY and CDR2 FYNNEI. V was trimmed by 6 bases and J by 3 bases, leaving 5 bases between them. CDR3 loop: CASSPKETQYF. DNA of the CDR3: TGTGCCAGCAGCCCCAAAGAGACCCAGTACTTC.

The J gene is TRBJ1-6, the V gene TRBV19; 7 nucleotides match TRBD1. Trimming removed 3 bases from V and 6 bases from J; junction bases left unmatched: 2. The CDR3 is made up of 14 amino acids. Per germline, CDR1 LNHDA and CDR2 SQIVND (reference sequence). The CDR3 loop is CASSITGANSPLHF. The CDR3 DNA follows: TGTGCCAGTAGTATTACAGGGGCTAATTCACCCCTCCACTTT.

This chain connects TRBV30 to TRBJ1-6; no firm D call. This CDR3 has 12 residues. Trimming took off 4 bases at V and 7 bases at J, with 8 bases between the two ends. Germline V gene lookup returns CDR1 GTSNPN and CDR2 SVGIG (reference sequence). CDR3 coding DNA: TGTGCCTGGACGGTAGGGAATTCACCCCTCCACTTT. Translating it yields CAWTVGNSPLHF.

Only one count was recorded for this clone. CDR3 coding DNA: TGTGCCAGCAGCCCAGGGGGCACCTATGGCTACACCTTC. Translation: CASSPGGTYGYTF. The chain couples TRBV13 to TRBJ1-2; TRBD1 agrees at 8 bases. V lost 5 bases and J lost 4; bases outside the gene matches: 3. The CDR3 spans 13 residues. From germline, CDR1 is PRHDT and CDR2 FYEKMQ (reference sequence). The full variable domain, in which reference TRBV13 and TRBJ1-2 provide the parts outside the CDR3, is AAGVIQSPRHLIKEKRETATLKCYPIPRHDTVYWYQQGPGQDPQFLISFYEKMQSDKGSIPDRFSAQQFSDYHSELNMSSLELGDSALYFCASSPGGTYGYTFGSGTRLTVV.

The V call is TRBV6-1, the J call TRBJ2-7, with 7 bases fitting TRBD1. The junction had 9 bases not matched to a gene; V was cut back by 4 bases and J by 3 bases. This CDR3 comprises 15 residues. Germline CDR1 reads MNHNS; CDR2 reads SASEGT. Here the CDR3 reads CASSADRVSVYEQYF. In DNA, the CDR3 is TGTGCCAGCAGTGCCGACAGGGTCTCGGTCTACGAGCAGTACTTC.

The chain joins TRBV7-3 to TRBJ2-5, with D unclear. V was clipped by 0 bases and J by 1 base, with 3 bases between them. Germline-derived CDR1 and CDR2 are SGHTA and FQGTGA. This CDR3 comprises 13 residues. CDR3 loop: CASSLTPQETQYF. The CDR3 DNA follows: TGTGCCAGCAGCTTAACGCCCCAAGAGACCCAGTACTTC.

This chain connects TRBV2 to TRBJ2-1; TRBD1 agrees at 8 bases. Per the germline V gene, CDR1 is SNHLY and CDR2 is FYNNEI. CDR3 length: 15 residues. V shed 6 bases and J 3 bases; nucleotides not matched to a gene: 7. The DNA of the CDR3 is TGTGCCAGCAGGGGAGACAGGGGTGACTACAATGAGCAGTTCTTC. The encoded protein is CASRGDRGDYNEQFF. Drawing the rest from reference TRBV2 and TRBJ2-1, the complete variable domain is EPEVTQTPSHQVTQMGQEVILRCVPISNHLYFYWYRQILGQKVEFLVSFYNNEISEKSEIFDDQFSVERPDGSNFTLKIRSTKLEDSAMYFCASRGDRGDYNEQFFGPGTRLTVL.

The J gene is TRBJ1-1, the V gene TRBV5-6; D might be TRBD1 (5 bases). The length of the CDR3 is 14 residues. Per the germline V gene, CDR1 is SGHDT and CDR2 is YYEEEE. The V end lost 3 bases, the J end lost 3 bases, and 12 bases lay between the germline ends. In nucleotides, the CDR3 is TGTGCCAGCAGCTCCCGGGACCGGTACACTGAAGCTTTCTTT. Its protein product is CASSSRDRYTEAFF.

The rearrangement joins TRBV5-8 to TRBJ1-4; no clear D. CDR3 length equals 14 residues. Looked up from germline, CDR1 is SGHTS and CDR2 is YDEGEE. With 2 bases removed from V and 4 bases from J, the gap between germline ends came to 9 bases. The CDR3 loop is CASSFGSLNEKLFF. The CDR3 DNA reads TGTGCCAGCAGCTTCGGCAGCCTTAATGAAAAACTGTTTTTT.